These 3 T cell receptor beta chains were all obtained from the same sample, sequenced in a study of blood T cell repertoires in COVID-19 (dated by TCRdb to 2018 to 2021). The library was made by the immunoSEQ multiplex PCR assay. TCRdb provides this immuneACCESS table in a form limited to in-frame rearrangements. Some clones are lacking; in checked studies, under half of them reflect an unresolved V gene, and why the rest are absent is not known. In this sample the table shows fewer than 50,000 clones, 70% to 90% of which occur a single time. Of the sample, roughly 12% falls within the top ten clones. Sequences were obtained from peripheral blood. The receptors originated from a human donor in a cohort sampled during active COVID-19.

This sequence joins TRBV7-2 and TRBJ2-7; TRBD1 matches 9 bases. Germline values: CDR1 SGHTA, CDR2 FQGNSA. This CDR3 is 14 amino acids long. J was trimmed by 3 bases and V by 6 bases; bases with no gene match: 6. CDR3 loop: CASSLRTGVYEQYF. The CDR3 coding sequence is TGTGCCAGCAGTCTTAGGACAGGGGTCTACGAGCAGTACTTC.

In its sample, this clone was seen a few times. This chain links TRBV21-1 with TRBJ2-7; the table's D call TRBD1 went unverified against the DNA. TRBV21-1 is reported as a pseudogene. This CDR3 is built from 15 residues. This chain's CDR3 is CASSKGLQGSYEQYF. CDR3 nucleotides: TGTGCCAGCAGCAAAGGTCTCCAGGGCTCCTACGAGCAGTACTTC.

V is TRBV19 and J is TRBJ1-1; 10 bases align to TRBD1. Germline assignment: CDR1 LNHDA and CDR2 SQIVND (reference sequence). V shed 6 bases, J shed 3 bases, and the junction held 10 bases outside the gene matches. The CDR3 totals 16 residues. In DNA form, the CDR3 reads TGTGCCAGTAGCCCGACAGGGGGCCATTTTTACACTGAAGCTTTCTTT. Amino acid sequence: CASSPTGGHFYTEAFF.